Listed below are T cell receptor beta chains from one sample, sequenced in a study of blood T cell repertoires in COVID-19. Here immunoSEQ multiplex PCR was the method, and the copy in TCRdb shows in-frame clones only, minus some. The sample shows under 350,000 clones, roughly nine tenths of them seen only once. The sample consisted of PBMCs or T cells enriched from blood (not recorded which). These receptors were collected from a man between 60 and 75 years old who had recovered from COVID-19. CDR3s include the opening cysteine and the closing phenylalanine or tryptophan. A D gene is named only where the DNA matches it firmly. The size entry is marked missing in some rows and otherwise reads once, few, many or a size class.

V gene	clone size	J gene	CDR3 length	D gene	CDR3 protein	CDR3 DNA
TRBV4-1	few	TRBJ1-4	13	-	CASGLRGGEKLFF	TGCGCCAGCGGGCTCCGGGGAGGGGAAAAACTGTTTTTT
TRBV4-2	-	TRBJ2-2	17	TRBD2	CASSHPGLAGLTGELFF	TGTGCCAGCAGCCACCCAGGACTAGCGGGGTTAACCGGGGAGCTGTTTTTT
TRBV10-2	few	TRBJ2-3	15	-	CASSESPTSTDTQYF	TGCGCCAGCAGTGAGTCGCCTACCTCCACAGATACGCAGTATTTT
TRBV9	-	TRBJ2-7	16	TRBD1	CASSLNPAGGSGEQYF	TGTGCCAGCAGCCTAAACCCGGCAGGGGGCTCGGGCGAGCAGTACTTC
TRBV3-1/TRBV3-2	-	TRBJ2-7	13	-	CASSQLATYEQYF	TGTGCCAGCAGCCAATTGGCCACCTACGAGCAGTACTTC
TRBV27	-	TRBJ1-6	14	-	CASRLWSNNSPLHF	TGTGCCAGCAGACTCTGGAGTAATAATTCACCCCTCCACTTT
TRBV6-2/TRBV6-3	-	TRBJ2-3	18	TRBD2	CASTPPWRTSGGSATQYF	TGTGCCAGCACCCCCCCATGGCGCACTAGCGGGGGCTCCGCTACGCAGTATTTT
TRBV5-1	-	TRBJ2-1	13	TRBD1	CASSIGQANEQFF	TGCGCCAGCAGCATCGGACAGGCCAATGAGCAGTTCTTC
TRBV23-1	few	TRBJ1-5	22	-	CASSQSLGLGHQKQHSNQPQHF	TGCGCCAGCAGTCAATCCCTGGGTCTGGGCCATCAGAAACAACATAGCAATCAGCCCCAGCATTTT
TRBV7-9	-	TRBJ2-7	16	-	CASSPGQYVLIHEQYF	TGTGCCAGCAGCCCTGGACAGTATGTCTTAATCCACGAGCAGTACTTC
TRBV19	-	TRBJ2-4	16	-	CASSGAPGIVGDIQYF	TGTGCCAGTAGTGGAGCCCCTGGCATAGTGGGTGACATTCAGTACTTC
TRBV7-8	-	TRBJ2-5	16	-	CASSPGQPNVGETQYF	TGTGCCAGCAGCCCAGGACAGCCTAACGTCGGAGAGACCCAGTACTTC
TRBV5-1	-	TRBJ2-1	16	-	CASSLVTGIADNEQFF	TGCGCCAGCAGCTTGGTAACCGGGATAGCCGACAATGAGCAGTTCTTC
TRBV9	-	TRBJ2-1	16	-	CASSPRGSENYNEQFF	TGTGCCAGCAGCCCCCGCGGCAGTGAAAACTACAATGAGCAGTTCTTC
TRBV4-2	once	TRBJ2-7	14	TRBD1	CASSQVGQGYEQYF	TGTGCCAGCAGCCAAGTGGGACAGGGGTACGAGCAGTACTTC
TRBV18	-	TRBJ1-6	14	-	CASQQSGQNSPLHF	TGTGCCAGCCAACAATCAGGACAGAATTCACCCCTCCACTTT
TRBV18	-	TRBJ2-1	14	TRBD1	CASSRGQGGDEQFF	TGTGCCAGCTCACGAGGACAGGGTGGGGATGAGCAGTTCTTC
TRBV19	-	TRBJ2-7	14	-	CASSISGRVYEQYF	TGTGCCAGTAGTATTTCAGGCAGGGTCTACGAGCAGTACTTC
TRBV6-5	-	TRBJ2-7	14	-	CASSSTGTYYEQYF	TGTGCCAGCAGTTCCACCGGGACTTACTACGAGCAGTACTTC
TRBV6-6	-	TRBJ1-2	15	-	CASSYEVRGSYGYTF	TGTGCCAGCAGTTACGAGGTGCGGGGATCCTATGGCTACACCTTC
TRBV5-1	few	TRBJ2-5	16	-	CASSLVGYRAQETQYF	TGCGCCAGCAGCTTGGTTGGGTACAGGGCCCAAGAGACCCAGTACTTC
TRBV19	-	TRBJ1-6	14	TRBD1	CASSIGQGGSPLHF	TGTGCCAGTAGTATTGGACAGGGTGGTTCACCCCTCCACTTT
TRBV29-1	-	TRBJ2-3	14	-	CSVDGAATTDTQYF	TGCAGCGTTGATGGAGCGGCGACCACAGATACGCAGTATTTT
TRBV9	few	TRBJ2-1	12	-	CASSVDQAEQFF	TGTGCCAGCAGCGTAGACCAGGCCGAGCAGTTCTTC
TRBV19	-	TRBJ1-1	13	TRBD1	CASRRGQQLEAFF	TGTGCCAGTAGGCGGGGACAGCAACTTGAAGCTTTCTTT
TRBV3-1/TRBV3-2	-	TRBJ2-5	15	-	CASSQVPGRGETQYF	TGTGCCAGCAGCCAAGTCCCCGGGAGAGGAGAGACCCAGTACTTC
TRBV5-4	-	TRBJ1-1	14	-	CASSLEHMNTEAFF	TGTGCCAGCAGCTTAGAACACATGAACACTGAAGCTTTCTTT
TRBV7-6	-	TRBJ2-2	15	TRBD2	CASSRAGEIVGELFF	TGTGCCAGCAGTCGAGCGGGAGAGATTGTCGGGGAGCTGTTTTTT
TRBV24-1	-	TRBJ1-5	14	-	CATSDSQGFQPQHF	TGTGCCACCAGTGATTCACAGGGTTTTCAGCCCCAGCATTTT
TRBV5-4	-	TRBJ1-1	14	-	CASSFKTRDTEAFF	TGTGCCAGCAGCTTTAAAACGAGGGACACTGAAGCTTTCTTT
TRBV5-1	-	TRBJ1-1	14	-	CASSWYDGSTEAFF	TGCGCCAGCAGTTGGTACGATGGCTCCACTGAAGCTTTCTTT
TRBV6-5	few	TRBJ2-7	14	-	CASSTGGSTLEQYF	TGTGCCAGCAGTACCGGAGGATCGACCTTAGAGCAGTACTTC
TRBV25-1	-	TRBJ2-7	13	TRBD1	CASSGDRAYEQYF	TGTGCCAGCAGTGGGGACAGGGCCTACGAGCAGTACTTC
TRBV5-4	-	TRBJ2-5	14	-	CASSYGGVEETQYF	TGTGCCAGCAGCTATGGCGGGGTCGAAGAGACCCAGTACTTC
TRBV5-5	-	TRBJ2-7	16	-	CASSRRGGSPPYEQYF	TGTGCCAGCAGCCGCCGAGGAGGGAGTCCCCCCTACGAGCAGTACTTC
TRBV5-1	-	TRBJ2-1	15	-	CASSLGARPGDEQFF	TGCGCCAGCAGCTTGGGGGCAAGGCCCGGGGATGAGCAGTTCTTC
TRBV6-2/TRBV6-3	-	TRBJ2-3	14	TRBD2	CASSSGLGKDTQYF	TGTGCCAGCAGTTCTGGACTAGGAAAAGATACGCAGTATTTT
TRBV15	few	TRBJ1-6	15	-	CATSRHRQDNSPLHF	TGTGCCACCAGCAGACACCGACAGGATAATTCACCCCTCCACTTT
TRBV27	-	TRBJ1-5	18	TRBD1	CASSYAGPGQGFFQPQHF	TGTGCCAGCAGTTACGCCGGGCCGGGACAGGGGTTTTTTCAGCCCCAGCATTTT
TRBV5-4	few	TRBJ2-1	14	-	CASSHGSIYNEQFF	TGTGCCAGCAGCCACGGGAGCATTTACAATGAGCAGTTCTTC
TRBV7-3	-	TRBJ2-3	17	-	CASSFQGLPSPTDTQYF	TGTGCCAGCAGCTTCCAGGGACTCCCGAGCCCCACAGATACGCAGTATTTT
TRBV20-1	-	TRBJ1-1	12	-	CSASRGQPEAFF	TGCAGTGCTAGTAGAGGACAGCCTGAAGCTTTCTTT
TRBV5-4	few	TRBJ2-2	16	TRBD1	CASSPGGTGQTGELFF	TGTGCCAGCAGCCCGGGTGGGACAGGGCAAACCGGGGAGCTGTTTTTT
TRBV4-1	-	TRBJ1-5	19	-	CASSQVGRGGDLSNQPQHF	TGCGCCAGCAGCCAAGTAGGTCGTGGAGGAGACCTCAGCAATCAGCCCCAGCATTTT
TRBV7-6	-	TRBJ2-2	16	TRBD2	CASSPSGGGYSGELFF	TGTGCCAGCAGCCCGAGCGGGGGGGGCTATAGCGGGGAGCTGTTTTTT
TRBV5-1	-	TRBJ2-5	13	-	CASSLGQLRPQYF	TGCGCCAGCAGCTTGGGACAGCTACGGCCCCAGTACTTC
TRBV18	-	TRBJ2-5	13	-	CASSPNTRETQYF	TGTGCCAGCTCACCTAACACCCGAGAGACCCAGTACTTC
TRBV2	-	TRBJ1-2	15	-	CASRDGRGSIYGYTF	TGTGCCAGCAGAGACGGGCGGGGGAGTATCTATGGCTACACCTTC
TRBV10-3	-	TRBJ1-1	14	TRBD1	CAISELGTGAEAFF	TGTGCCATCAGTGAGTTAGGGACAGGGGCTGAAGCTTTCTTT
TRBV19	-	TRBJ1-1	15	TRBD1	CASSMLGQGDTEAFF	TGTGCCAGTAGTATGTTGGGGCAGGGGGACACTGAAGCTTTCTTT
TRBV1	-	TRBJ2-3	13	-	CTSSHHRTDTQYF	TGCACCAGCAGCCACCACAGAACAGATACGCAGTATTTT
TRBV6-6	-	TRBJ1-2	15	-	CASSYVPRADYGYTF	TGTGCCAGCAGTTACGTTCCCCGAGCGGACTATGGCTACACCTTC
TRBV7-9	once	TRBJ1-6	13	TRBD1	CAGQGTGQSPLHF	TGTGCCGGCCAAGGGACAGGCCAATCACCCCTCCACTTT